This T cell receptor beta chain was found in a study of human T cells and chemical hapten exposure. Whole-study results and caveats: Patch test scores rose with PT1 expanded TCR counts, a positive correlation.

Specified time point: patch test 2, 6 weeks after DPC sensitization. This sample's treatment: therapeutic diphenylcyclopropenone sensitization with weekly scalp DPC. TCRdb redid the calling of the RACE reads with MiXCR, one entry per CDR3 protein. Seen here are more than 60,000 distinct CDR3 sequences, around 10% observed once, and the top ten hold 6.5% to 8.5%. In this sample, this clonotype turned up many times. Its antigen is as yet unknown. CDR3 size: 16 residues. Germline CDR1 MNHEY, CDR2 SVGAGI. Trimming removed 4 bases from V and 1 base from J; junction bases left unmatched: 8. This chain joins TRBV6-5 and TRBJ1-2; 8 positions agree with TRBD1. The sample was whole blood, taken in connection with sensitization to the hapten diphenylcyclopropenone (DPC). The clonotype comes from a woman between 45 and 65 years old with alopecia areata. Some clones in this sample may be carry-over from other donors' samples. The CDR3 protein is CASSSIRTGSNYGYTF. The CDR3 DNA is TGTGCCAGCAGTTCCATCAGGACAGGGAGTAACTATGGCTACACCTTC.